This T cell receptor beta chain was sequenced in a study of T cell repertoires in cytomegalovirus infection. Study at large: It was the public TCR beta signatures that indicated both CMV infection and matching HLA type.

General observations from the study: Clonotype analysis showed dominance of the ex vivo response by HLA-C-restricted CMV-specific TCR beta clonotypes.

TCRdb called the reads again in MiXCR, with one record for every CDR3 protein. The sample lists more than 150,000 distinct CDR3 sequences; 23% were seen once. With 9 bases removed from V and 1 base from J, the gap between germline ends came to 10 bases. The length of the CDR3 is 14 residues. CDR1 is MNHNY and CDR2 is SVGAGI in the germline V gene (reference sequence). With regard to this clonotype: Its antigen is still unknown.

The gene calls are TRBV6-6 and TRBJ2-6, with no clear D. The TCR comes from a human donor in good health (CMV status not recorded). Some clones in this sample may be carry-over from other donors' samples. Sequencing was carried out using PBMCs. The CDR3 sequence is CASALASGANVLTF. The CDR3 DNA reads as TGTGCCAGTGCTCTGGCGTCTGGGGCCAACGTCCTGACTTTC.